This is a list of T cell receptor beta chains from one sample in a study of T-cell reconstitution after alpha-beta-depleted transplantation in children. TCRdb re-called the PCR reads with MiXCR, one entry per CDR3 protein. The sample gives 220,000 or so distinct CDR3 sequences, 8.2% of which show up once; 5% to 8% is in the top ten. This specimen consisted of PBMCs, mostly from graft donor cells, obtained 180 days after TCRalphabeta/CD19-depleted stem cell transplant. The origin of the receptors is a male patient between 5 and 17 years old who had a stem cell transplant for acute lymphoblastic leukemia, so the T cells may come from the graft donor. Each CDR3 is given with its conserved first and last residue. Each record gives: D gene, clone size, V gene, J gene, CDR3 DNA, CDR3 protein. A D gene is named only where the DNA matches it firmly. Only some rows state a clone size, as once, few, many or a class for expanded clones.

D: TRBD2
size: many
V: TRBV7-9
J: TRBJ2-1
DNA: TGTGCCAGCAGCTCCCGGACTAGCGGAGCTTACAATGAGCAGTTCTTC
CDR3: CASSSRTSGAYNEQFF

D: TRBD1
size: many
V: TRBV2
J: TRBJ1-5
DNA: TGTGCCAGCAGTGATGAGGGGGCCAGCAATCAGCCCCAGCATTTT
CDR3: CASSDEGASNQPQHF

D: .
size: many
V: TRBV20-1
J: TRBJ1-5
DNA: TGCAGTGCTAGAGAAGCTAGCAATCAGCCCCAGCATTTT
CDR3: CSAREASNQPQHF

D: .
size: many
V: TRBV24-1
J: TRBJ2-1
DNA: TGTGCCACCAGTGATGCAGGGGTCAGCTCCTACAATGAGCAGTTCTTC
CDR3: CATSDAGVSSYNEQFF

D: .
size: many
V: TRBV29-1
J: TRBJ2-7
DNA: TGCAGCGTTGCGGGCGGGGCGGGTTCCTACGAGCAGTACTTC
CDR3: CSVAGGAGSYEQYF

D: .
size: many
V: TRBV7-9
J: TRBJ1-1
DNA: TGTGCCAGCAGCCCGGACGGTCGGACTGAAGCTTTCTTT
CDR3: CASSPDGRTEAFF

D: .
size: few
V: TRBV10-3
J: TRBJ2-2
DNA: TGTGCCATCAGCCTCCCAGGGACCGGGGAGCTGTTTTTT
CDR3: CAISLPGTGELFF

D: .
size: many
V: TRBV6-5
J: TRBJ1-1
DNA: TGTGCCAGCAGTTACTCTGAGACAGAGAACACTGAAGCTTTCTTT
CDR3: CASSYSETENTEAFF

D: TRBD1
size: many
V: TRBV28
J: TRBJ2-5
DNA: TGTGCCAGCAGTTTTTCGGGACAGGGATCGCCCCAGTACTTC
CDR3: CASSFSGQGSPQYF

D: .
size: many
V: TRBV5-1
J: TRBJ2-7
DNA: TGCGCCAGCAGTCCGACAGGAACCTACGAGCAGTACTTC
CDR3: CASSPTGTYEQYF

D: TRBD2
size: many
V: TRBV6-5
J: TRBJ2-3
DNA: TGTGCCAGCAGTTACCGGGGCCGGAGGCGGGGGGCGACAGATACGCAGTATTTT
CDR3: CASSYRGRRRGATDTQYF

D: TRBD2
size: few
V: TRBV20-1
J: TRBJ2-3
DNA: TGCACCCCCCAGCTAGCGGGATCAGATACGCAGTATTTT
CDR3: CTPQLAGSDTQYF

D: .
size: many
V: TRBV4-3
J: TRBJ1-2
DNA: TGCGCCAGCAGCCATGCGGGTCCCAACTATGGCTACACCTTC
CDR3: CASSHAGPNYGYTF

D: .
size: many
V: TRBV27
J: TRBJ2-1
DNA: TGTGCCAGCAGTTTCGGAGTCGGAACTCCCCTGGATGAGCAGTTCTTC
CDR3: CASSFGVGTPLDEQFF

D: .
size: many
V: TRBV4-3
J: TRBJ2-7
DNA: TGCGCCAGCAGCCAAGATAAGGGGGGCGGGTACGAGCAGTACTTC
CDR3: CASSQDKGGGYEQYF

D: .
size: many
V: TRBV27
J: TRBJ2-4
DNA: TGTGCCAGCAAGGCGGGAATGGCGGACATTCAGTACTTC
CDR3: CASKAGMADIQYF

D: TRBD2
size: many
V: TRBV9
J: TRBJ2-7
DNA: TGTGCCAGCAGCGTGGGTAGCGGGGGGGCCTACGAGCAGTACTTC
CDR3: CASSVGSGGAYEQYF

D: .
size: many
V: TRBV9
J: TRBJ2-2
DNA: TGTGCCAGCAGCGTCCCCATGAACACCGGGGAGCTGTTTTTT
CDR3: CASSVPMNTGELFF

D: .
size: many
V: TRBV5-1
J: TRBJ2-5
DNA: TGCGCCAGCAGCTTCCAGGCTCTTCAAGAGACCCAGTACTTC
CDR3: CASSFQALQETQYF

D: .
size: .
V: TRBV19
J: TRBJ2-1
DNA: TGTGCCAGTAGTATTGAATCCAACAATGAGCAGTTCTTC
CDR3: CASSIESNNEQFF

D: .
size: many
V: TRBV10-3
J: TRBJ2-2
DNA: TGTGCCATCAGTGAATGGCGGGATGGGGCCGGGGAGCTGTTTTTT
CDR3: CAISEWRDGAGELFF

D: .
size: many
V: TRBV2
J: TRBJ1-3
DNA: TGTGCCAGCAGTGCAAGTTGGACCAGCTCTGGAAACACCATATATTTT
CDR3: CASSASWTSSGNTIYF

D: TRBD2
size: many
V: TRBV6-5
J: TRBJ2-1
DNA: TGTGCCAGCAGTTACGGACTAGCTTACAATGAGCAGTTCTTC
CDR3: CASSYGLAYNEQFF

D: TRBD1
size: many
V: TRBV5-6
J: TRBJ1-1
DNA: TGTGCCAGCAGTTTGGGCGGGGGACAGTGGATGGCTTTCTTT
CDR3: CASSLGGGQWMAFF

D: .
size: few
V: TRBV5-4
J: TRBJ2-2
DNA: TGTGCCAGCAGCTTGGGAATAGGGGAGCTGTTTTTT
CDR3: CASSLGIGELFF

D: TRBD1
size: many
V: TRBV9
J: TRBJ2-7
DNA: TGTGCCAGCAGCGTAGGGGTGGACAGGGTCACCTACGAGCAGTACTTC
CDR3: CASSVGVDRVTYEQYF

D: .
size: .
V: TRBV6-1
J: TRBJ2-3
DNA: TGTGCCAGCAGAAACCCAGGGCCTCTGGATACGCAGTATTTT
CDR3: CASRNPGPLDTQYF

D: .
size: .
V: TRBV29-1
J: TRBJ2-2
DNA: TGCAGCGTCGGGTACACCGGGGAGCTGTTTTTT
CDR3: CSVGYTGELFF

D: TRBD1
size: many
V: TRBV12-3/TRBV12-4
J: TRBJ2-5
DNA: TGTGCCAGCAGTTGGGGACAGCCCCGGGAGACCCAGTACTTC
CDR3: CASSWGQPRETQYF

D: TRBD1
size: many
V: TRBV6-5
J: TRBJ1-1
DNA: TGTGCCAGCAGTTACCGACAGGGGAAAGCTTTCTTT
CDR3: CASSYRQGKAFF

D: .
size: few
V: TRBV9
J: TRBJ2-7
DNA: TGTGCCAGCAGCGTAGCCGGCTTGGAGCAGTACTTC
CDR3: CASSVAGLEQYF

D: .
size: many
V: TRBV10-3
J: TRBJ2-7
DNA: TGTGCCATCAGTGAGTCGGCCGGGGTAAGGGAGCAGTACTTC
CDR3: CAISESAGVREQYF

D: TRBD2
size: many
V: TRBV18
J: TRBJ2-2
DNA: TGTGCCAGCTCACGACTAGCGGGGAACACCGGGGAGCTGTTTTTT
CDR3: CASSRLAGNTGELFF

D: TRBD2
size: many
V: TRBV20-1
J: TRBJ2-3
DNA: TGCAGTGCAACTCCACTAGCGACAGATACGCAGTATTTT
CDR3: CSATPLATDTQYF

D: .
size: many
V: TRBV5-1
J: TRBJ2-2
DNA: TGCGCCAGCAGCTTGGTCGGGGTTGCGAACACCGGGGAGCTGTTTTTT
CDR3: CASSLVGVANTGELFF

D: .
size: many
V: TRBV6-1
J: TRBJ2-3
DNA: TGTGCCAGCAGCGAAGGGTCTAGCACAGATACGCAGTATTTT
CDR3: CASSEGSSTDTQYF

D: .
size: few
V: TRBV24-1
J: TRBJ1-3
DNA: TGTGCCACCAGTGATCGGACCCCAGGGACTGGAAACACCATATATTTT
CDR3: CATSDRTPGTGNTIYF

D: TRBD2
size: .
V: TRBV9
J: TRBJ2-7
DNA: TGTGCCAGCAGCATCAGCGGGGGGGCCCACGAGCAGTACTTC
CDR3: CASSISGGAHEQYF

D: .
size: many
V: TRBV27
J: TRBJ2-2
DNA: TGTGCCAGCAGTTTAATGATGTGGGACACCGGGGAGCTGTTTTTT
CDR3: CASSLMMWDTGELFF

D: .
size: many
V: TRBV6-2/TRBV6-3
J: TRBJ2-3
DNA: TGTGCCAGCAGTTATGCAGATACGCAGTATTTT
CDR3: CASSYADTQYF

D: TRBD1
size: many
V: TRBV6-5
J: TRBJ2-5
DNA: TGTGCCAGCAGTCACAGGGGACCGTCGAGGGAGACCCAGTACTTC
CDR3: CASSHRGPSRETQYF

D: .
size: many
V: TRBV28
J: TRBJ2-7
DNA: TGTGCCAGCAGTTTCAGCAGGGTAATCGAGCAGTACTTC
CDR3: CASSFSRVIEQYF

D: .
size: many
V: TRBV5-1
J: TRBJ2-3
DNA: TGCGCCAGCAGCTTCCGGGAGCCCACAGATACGCAGTATTTT
CDR3: CASSFREPTDTQYF

D: .
size: many
V: TRBV7-2
J: TRBJ2-7
DNA: TGTGCCAGCAGCGCTCAGGGGGGACCCTACGAGCAGTACTTC
CDR3: CASSAQGGPYEQYF

D: .
size: many
V: TRBV12-3/TRBV12-4
J: TRBJ1-1
DNA: TGTGCCAGCAGTTTAAGGGAGAACACTGAAGCTTTCTTT
CDR3: CASSLRENTEAFF

D: .
size: many
V: TRBV5-1
J: TRBJ1-1
DNA: TGCGCCAGCAGCCCTTTATCGGGGGGGGACACTGAAGCTTTCTTT
CDR3: CASSPLSGGDTEAFF

D: TRBD2
size: many
V: TRBV24-1
J: TRBJ2-5
DNA: TGTGCCACCAGTGATTCATCAGCGGGAGGGCCGGAGACCCAGTACTTC
CDR3: CATSDSSAGGPETQYF

D: .
size: few
V: TRBV5-1
J: TRBJ1-6
DNA: TGCGCCAGCAGCTTCAAGGAAGGGTATAATTCACCCCTCCACTTT
CDR3: CASSFKEGYNSPLHF

D: .
size: many
V: TRBV27
J: TRBJ1-2
DNA: TGTGCCAGCAGTTTTAGGGCTAACTATGGCTACACCTTC
CDR3: CASSFRANYGYTF

D: .
size: many
V: TRBV7-9
J: TRBJ1-4
DNA: TGTGCCAGCAGCTTAGAGGGGAGAGGAGGCGAAAAACTGTTTTTT
CDR3: CASSLEGRGGEKLFF

D: TRBD1
size: many
V: TRBV27
J: TRBJ2-7
DNA: TGTGCCAGCAGTTCCGGGACAGGGAACTACGAGCAGTACTTC
CDR3: CASSSGTGNYEQYF

D: .
size: many
V: TRBV6-2/TRBV6-3
J: TRBJ1-5
DNA: TGTGCCAGCAGTTACTCCGAGGTAGACAATCAGCCCCAGCATTTT
CDR3: CASSYSEVDNQPQHF

D: .
size: many
V: TRBV29-1
J: TRBJ2-6
DNA: TGCAGCGTGATAGGGGGTTTTGGGGCCAACGTCCTGACTTTC
CDR3: CSVIGGFGANVLTF

D: TRBD2
size: many
V: TRBV20-1
J: TRBJ2-3
DNA: TGCAGTGCTAGGAGCGGGGGGTCAGATACGCAGTATTTT
CDR3: CSARSGGSDTQYF

D: TRBD1
size: many
V: TRBV7-3
J: TRBJ1-3
DNA: TGTGCCAGCAGCTTAATGGGACAGGGGGCCTCTGGAAACACCATATATTTT
CDR3: CASSLMGQGASGNTIYF

D: .
size: many
V: TRBV15
J: TRBJ2-2
DNA: TGTGCCACCAGCAGGAGCGGCAGGTACACCGGGGAGCTGTTTTTT
CDR3: CATSRSGRYTGELFF

D: .
size: many
V: TRBV6-2/TRBV6-3
J: TRBJ1-5
DNA: TGTGCCAGCAGTTACTCTTCTGCCCCATATCGGGGGAATCAGCCCCAGCATTTT
CDR3: CASSYSSAPYRGNQPQHF

D: TRBD2
size: many
V: TRBV7-3
J: TRBJ2-1
DNA: TGTGCCAGCAGCTTAAGAGCCTTAGCGGGAGTCTACAATGAGCAGTTCTTC
CDR3: CASSLRALAGVYNEQFF

D: .
size: few
V: TRBV18
J: TRBJ2-7
DNA: TGTGCCAGCTCCCCTGGGGTGCACGAGCAGTACTTC
CDR3: CASSPGVHEQYF

D: TRBD1
size: many
V: TRBV15
J: TRBJ2-7
DNA: TGTGCCACCAGCAGGGAGGGACAGGTGTTTTTCTACGAGCAGTACTTC
CDR3: CATSREGQVFFYEQYF